The clone carrying this T cell receptor beta chain was counted between two and nine times. The data were taken from a study of OX40 agonist ivuxolimab in advanced cancers. Generated by immunoSEQ multiplex PCR, the TCRdb table keeps only in-frame clones and is missing some. The sample yields 30,000 to 40,000 clones, 76% seen once. Autoimmune disease history or systemic immunosuppression disqualified patients. The sample consisted of CD4+ or CD8+ T cells sorted from blood, taken in a trial of the OX40 agonist ivuxolimab. The origin of this receptor is an adult with an advanced solid tumor such as melanoma, head and neck, liver or kidney cancer.

In nucleotides, the CDR3 is TGTGCCAGCACTCTAAGACAGGACTATGGCTACACCTTC. This gives the protein CASTLRQDYGYTF. The V call is TRBV28, the J call TRBJ1-2; possibly TRBD1 for D (6 bases). Germline V gene lookup returns CDR1 MDHEN and CDR2 SYDVKM. The germline V and J ends were trimmed by 7 bases and 3 bases, with 12 bases remaining between them. The CDR3 has 13 amino acids.